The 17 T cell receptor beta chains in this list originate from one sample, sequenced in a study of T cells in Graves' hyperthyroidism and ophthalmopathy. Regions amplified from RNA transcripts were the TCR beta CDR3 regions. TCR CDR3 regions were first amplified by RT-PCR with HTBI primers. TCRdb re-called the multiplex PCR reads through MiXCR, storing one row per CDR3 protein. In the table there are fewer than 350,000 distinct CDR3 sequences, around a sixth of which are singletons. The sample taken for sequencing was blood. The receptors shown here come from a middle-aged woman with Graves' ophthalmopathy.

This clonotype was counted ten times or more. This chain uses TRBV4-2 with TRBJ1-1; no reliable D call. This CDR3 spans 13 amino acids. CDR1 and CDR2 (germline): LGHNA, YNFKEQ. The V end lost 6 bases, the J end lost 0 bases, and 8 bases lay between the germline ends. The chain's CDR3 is CASRQRVNTEAFF. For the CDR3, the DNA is TGTGCCAGCAGACAAAGGGTGAACACTGAAGCTTTCTTT.

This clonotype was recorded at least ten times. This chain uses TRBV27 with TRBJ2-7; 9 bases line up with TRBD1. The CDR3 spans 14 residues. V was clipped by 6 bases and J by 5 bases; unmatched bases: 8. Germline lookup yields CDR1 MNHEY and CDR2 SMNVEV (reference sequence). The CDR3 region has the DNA TGTGCCAGCAGCACCGGGACAGGGAGTGACGAGCAGTACTTC. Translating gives CASSTGTGSDEQYF.

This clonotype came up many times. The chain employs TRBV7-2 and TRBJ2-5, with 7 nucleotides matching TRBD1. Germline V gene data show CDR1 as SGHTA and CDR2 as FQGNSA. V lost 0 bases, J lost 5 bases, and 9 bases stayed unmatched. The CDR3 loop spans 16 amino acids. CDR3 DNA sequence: TGTGCCAGCAGCTTAGCCGGCATATACAGGGGTGAGACCCAGTACTTC. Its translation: CASSLAGIYRGETQYF.

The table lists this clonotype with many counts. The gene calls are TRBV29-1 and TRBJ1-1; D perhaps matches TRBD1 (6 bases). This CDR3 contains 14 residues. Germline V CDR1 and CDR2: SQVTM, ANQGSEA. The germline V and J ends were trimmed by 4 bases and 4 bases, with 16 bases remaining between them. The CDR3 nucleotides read TGCAGCGTTGCTCCAGGGGCTGGGGGCACTGAAGCTTTCTTT. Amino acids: CSVAPGAGGTEAFF.

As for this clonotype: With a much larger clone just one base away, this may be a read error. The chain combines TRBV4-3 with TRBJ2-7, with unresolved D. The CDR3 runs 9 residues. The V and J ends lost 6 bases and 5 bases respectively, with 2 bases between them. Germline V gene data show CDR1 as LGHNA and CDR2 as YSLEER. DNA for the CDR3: TGCGCCAGCAGGGACGAGCAGTACTTC. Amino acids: CASRDEQYF.

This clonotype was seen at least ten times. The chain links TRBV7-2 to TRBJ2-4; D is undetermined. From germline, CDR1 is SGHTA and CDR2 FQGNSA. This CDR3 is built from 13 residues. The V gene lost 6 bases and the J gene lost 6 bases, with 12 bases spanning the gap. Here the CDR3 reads CASRLTGSNIQYF. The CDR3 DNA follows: TGTGCCAGCAGACTTACCGGGTCAAACATTCAGTACTTC.

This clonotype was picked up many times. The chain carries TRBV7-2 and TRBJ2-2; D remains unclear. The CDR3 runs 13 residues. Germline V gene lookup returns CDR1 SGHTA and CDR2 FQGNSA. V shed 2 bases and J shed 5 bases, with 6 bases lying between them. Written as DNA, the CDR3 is TGTGCCAGCAGCTTATCGTGGACCGGGGAGCTGTTTTTT. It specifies CASSLSWTGELFF.

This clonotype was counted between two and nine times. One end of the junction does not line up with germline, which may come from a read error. The CDR3, as DNA: TGTGCCAGCAGCTTGGGAGGGATCCCCTACGAGCAGAACTTC. This sequence encodes CASSLGGIPYEQNF. This chain connects TRBV11-2 to TRBJ2-7, with 7 bases that match TRBD2. Germline V gene data show CDR1 as SGHAT and CDR2 as FQNNGV. This CDR3 contains 14 residues.

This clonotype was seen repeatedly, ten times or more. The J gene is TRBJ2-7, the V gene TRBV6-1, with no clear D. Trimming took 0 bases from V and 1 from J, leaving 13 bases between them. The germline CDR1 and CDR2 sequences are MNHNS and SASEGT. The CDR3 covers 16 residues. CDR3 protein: CASSEAAGARSYEQYF. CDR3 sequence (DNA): TGTGCCAGCAGTGAAGCTGCAGGCGCGCGATCCTACGAGCAGTACTTC.

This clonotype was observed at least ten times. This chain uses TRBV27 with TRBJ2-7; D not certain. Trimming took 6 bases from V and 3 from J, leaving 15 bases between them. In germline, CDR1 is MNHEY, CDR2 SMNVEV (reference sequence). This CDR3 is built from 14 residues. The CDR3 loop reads CASRAFRADYEQYF. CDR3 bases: TGTGCCAGCAGGGCGTTTAGGGCAGACTACGAGCAGTACTTC.

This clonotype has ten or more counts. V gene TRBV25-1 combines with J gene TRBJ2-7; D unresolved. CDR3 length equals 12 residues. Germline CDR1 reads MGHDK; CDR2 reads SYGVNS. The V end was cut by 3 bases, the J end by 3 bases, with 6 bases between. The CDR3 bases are TGTGCCAGCAGTGATATGATCTACGAGCAGTACTTC. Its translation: CASSDMIYEQYF.

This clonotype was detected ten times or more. As DNA, the CDR3 is TGTGCCATCATTCGACAGTACGAGCAGTACTTC. Its protein product is CAIIRQYEQYF. V gene TRBV10-3 combines with J gene TRBJ2-7; possibly TRBD1 for D (5 bases). Germline CDR1 ENHRY, CDR2 SYGVKD. The CDR3 contains 11 residues. Trimming cost V 7 bases and J 4 bases, with 8 bases left between them.

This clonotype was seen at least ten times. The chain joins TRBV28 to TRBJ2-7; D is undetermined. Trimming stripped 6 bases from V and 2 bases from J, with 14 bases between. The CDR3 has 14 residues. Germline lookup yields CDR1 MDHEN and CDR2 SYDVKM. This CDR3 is CASSVGVAPYEQYF. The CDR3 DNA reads TGTGCCAGCAGCGTCGGAGTAGCTCCCTACGAGCAGTACTTC.

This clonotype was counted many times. The CDR3 DNA follows: TGTGCCAGCAGCAATGAAAGGGGGCAGGGGCATTTT. This translates into CASSNERGQGHF. This sequence joins TRBV2 and TRBJ1-5, with 7 positions matching TRBD1. This CDR3 spans 12 amino acids. CDR1 and CDR2 (germline): SNHLY, FYNNEI. With V trimmed by 6 bases and J by 15 bases, 11 bases remained unmatched. The full variable domain, with the rest looked up from reference TRBV2 and TRBJ1-5, is EPEVTQTPSHQVTQMGQEVILRCVPISNHLYFYWYRQILGQKVEFLVSFYNNEISEKSEIFDDQFSVERPDGSNFTLKIRSTKLEDSAMYFCASSNERGQGHFGDGTRLSIL.

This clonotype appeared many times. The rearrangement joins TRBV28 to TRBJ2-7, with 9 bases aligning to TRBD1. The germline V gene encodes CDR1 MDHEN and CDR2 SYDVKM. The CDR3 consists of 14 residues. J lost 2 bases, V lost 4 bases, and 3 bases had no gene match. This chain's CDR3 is CASSSGQGPYEQYF. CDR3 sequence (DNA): TGTGCCAGCAGTTCGGGACAGGGTCCCTACGAGCAGTACTTC.

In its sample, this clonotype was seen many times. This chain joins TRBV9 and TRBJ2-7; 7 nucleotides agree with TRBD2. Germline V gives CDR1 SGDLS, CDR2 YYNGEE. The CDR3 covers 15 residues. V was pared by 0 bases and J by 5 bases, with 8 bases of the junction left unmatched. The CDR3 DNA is TGTGCCAGCAGCGTAGGGGGCGGGAGAAACAACGAGCAGTACTTC. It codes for CASSVGGGRNNEQYF. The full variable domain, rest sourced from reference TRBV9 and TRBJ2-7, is DSGVTQTPKHLITATGQRVTLRCSPRSGDLSVYWYQQSLDQGLQFLIQYYNGEERAKGNILERFSAQQFPDLHSELNLSSLELGDSALYFCASSVGGGRNNEQYFGPGTRLTVT.

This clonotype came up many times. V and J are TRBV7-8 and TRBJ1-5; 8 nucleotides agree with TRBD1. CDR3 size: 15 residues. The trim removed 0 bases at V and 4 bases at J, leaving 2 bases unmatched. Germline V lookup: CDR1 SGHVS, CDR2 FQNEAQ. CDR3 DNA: TGTGCCAGCAGCTTAGCGGACAGGGAGAATCAGCCCCAGCATTTT. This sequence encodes CASSLADRENQPQHF.